This T cell receptor beta chain stems from a study of shared clonotypes between healthy human individuals. A word on this clone: Its antigen remains unknown.

Study results and caveats: Exclusively blood specimens were collected; tissue repertoires likely differ. In the sorted subsets, rarefaction showed sequencing was incomplete despite large depth. Memory subsets generally showed smaller estimated richness than naive subsets did.

The CDR3 totals 15 residues. The V gene lost 0 bases and the J gene lost 4 bases, with 12 bases spanning the gap. The germline V gene encodes CDR1 SEHNR and CDR2 FQNEAQ (reference sequence). Some clones are missing from TCRdb's copy, which holds only in-frame ones; the method was immunoSEQ multiplex PCR. The data hold a few million clones, with approximately 93% observed a single time. The rearrangement uses TRBV7-9 and TRBJ1-1; D perhaps matches TRBD1 (6 bases). This TCR was sampled from a young man in good health. Some clones in this sample may be carry-over from other donors' samples. Sequencing was carried out using naive CD4+ T cells from PBMCs. Subset of the sample: CD45RA+ positively selected. CDR3 in amino acids: CASSLANRAGTEAFF. In DNA form, the CDR3 reads TGTGCCAGCAGCTTAGCGAACAGGGCCGGCACTGAAGCTTTCTTT.